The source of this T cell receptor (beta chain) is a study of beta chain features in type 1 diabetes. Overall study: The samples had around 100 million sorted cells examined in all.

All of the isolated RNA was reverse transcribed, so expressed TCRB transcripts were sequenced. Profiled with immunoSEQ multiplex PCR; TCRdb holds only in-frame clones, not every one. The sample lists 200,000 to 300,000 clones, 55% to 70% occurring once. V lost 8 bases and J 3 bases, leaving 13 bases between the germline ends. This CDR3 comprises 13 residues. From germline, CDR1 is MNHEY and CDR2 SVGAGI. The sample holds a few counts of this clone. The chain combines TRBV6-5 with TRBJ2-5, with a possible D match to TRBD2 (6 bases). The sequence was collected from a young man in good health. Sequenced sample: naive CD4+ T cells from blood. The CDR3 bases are TGTGCCAGCTCCTGGAGGGCAGAAGAGACCCAGTACTTC. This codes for CASSWRAEETQYF.